A selection of T cell receptor beta chains follows, all from one sample in a study of T cell responses to AZD1222 COVID-19 vaccine. This table comes from immunoSEQ multiplex PCR, and its TCRdb copy is limited to in-frame clones, with some not included. This sample contains about 140,000 clones. Sequencing was done on a sample of peripheral blood. These receptors were taken from an adult in good health. Each CDR3 is given with its conserved first and last residue. The D gene is left open where the match is weak.

v_call,d_call,j_call,cdr3_aa,cdr3_nt
TRBV19,NA,TRBJ2-4,CASRETGAMPKNIQYF,TGTGCCAGTAGGGAGACAGGCGCAATGCCCAAAAACATTCAGTACTTC
TRBV9,NA,TRBJ1-2,CASTRLGGYTF,TGTGCCAGCACCCGCCTGGGAGGCTACACCTTC
TRBV2,NA,TRBJ1-5,CASTGGRSAQPQHF,TGTGCCAGCACGGGGGGGAGGTCTGCTCAGCCCCAGCATTTT
TRBV28,NA,TRBJ1-5,CASGRERDQPQHF,TGTGCCAGCGGTCGTGAGAGGGATCAGCCCCAGCATTTT
TRBV6-5,NA,TRBJ2-7,CASSHLSARSYEQYF,TGTGCCAGCAGCCACCTGTCAGCCCGCTCCTACGAGCAGTACTTC
TRBV9,NA,TRBJ2-1,CASSVGIDRDFSSYNEQFF,TGTGCCAGCAGCGTAGGTATTGATAGGGATTTTAGTTCCTACAATGAGCAGTTCTTC
TRBV6-1,TRBD1,TRBJ1-2,CASSEALGQGGGYTF,TGTGCCAGCAGTGAAGCCTTGGGACAGGGCGGGGGCTACACCTTC
TRBV5-1,TRBD1,TRBJ1-1,CASSWVGQAFEAFF,TGCGCCAGCAGCTGGGTGGGACAGGCCTTTGAAGCTTTCTTT
TRBV29-1,NA,TRBJ2-3,CSVEGSTDTQYF,TGCAGCGTTGAAGGGTCCACAGATACGCAGTATTTT
TRBV19,NA,TRBJ1-2,CASTPGLNYGYTF,TGTGCCAGTACCCCGGGACTGAACTATGGCTACACCTTC
TRBV7-2,NA,TRBJ2-5,CASSSGQNQETQYF,TGTGCCAGCAGCTCAGGACAGAACCAAGAGACCCAGTACTTC
TRBV12-2,NA,TRBJ2-3,CASRLNKERGPCHTDTQYF,TGTGCAAGTCGCTTAAATAAGGAAAGAGGACCCTGCCACACAGATACGCAGTATTTT
TRBV6-4,NA,TRBJ2-2,CASSVGGRPGELFF,TGTGCCAGCAGTGTTGGAGGGAGGCCCGGGGAGCTGTTTTTT
TRBV7-8,TRBD1,TRBJ2-7,CASSRDRVYEQYF,TGTGCCAGCAGCCGGGACAGGGTCTACGAGCAGTACTTC
TRBV6-5,TRBD1,TRBJ1-5,CASRWDREIGPQHF,TGTGCCAGCAGATGGGACAGGGAAATTGGGCCCCAGCATTTT
TRBV7-2,NA,TRBJ1-3,CASSDLTVQLIGNTIYF,TGTGCCAGCAGCGACCTGACAGTTCAGCTTATTGGAAACACCATATATTTT
TRBV5-1,TRBD1,TRBJ2-3,CASSLGDRDTDTQYF,TGCGCCAGCAGCTTGGGAGACAGGGACACAGATACGCAGTATTTT
TRBV5-6,NA,TRBJ2-1,CASSTLAEPYNEQFF,TGTGCCAGCTCTACCCTGGCGGAACCCTACAATGAGCAGTTCTTC
TRBV4-1,NA,TRBJ1-1,CASSQVGGPVTEAFF,TGCGCCAGCAGCCAAGTGGGGGGGCCCGTCACTGAAGCTTTCTTT
TRBV7-2,TRBD2,TRBJ2-7,CASSLGSSGGREQYF,TGTGCCAGCAGCTTAGGATCGTCGGGGGGGCGGGAGCAGTACTTC
TRBV3-1/TRBV3-2,NA,TRBJ2-2,CASSQDGARGGELFF,TGTGCCAGCAGCCAAGATGGAGCTCGGGGCGGGGAGCTGTTTTTT
TRBV7-9,NA,TRBJ2-7,CASSLWDRGSYEQYF,TGTGCCAGCAGCTTATGGGACCGTGGCTCCTACGAGCAGTACTTC
TRBV6-5,NA,TRBJ2-7,CASSNLQEQYF,TGTGCCAGCAGTAACCTACAGGAGCAGTACTTC
TRBV4-3,TRBD1,TRBJ2-7,CASSPTSGTGGLRYEQYF,TGCGCCAGCAGCCCGACCTCCGGGACAGGGGGCCTGAGGTACGAGCAGTACTTC